The 24 T cell receptor beta chains below come from one sample, sequenced in a study of T-cell reconstitution after alpha-beta-depleted transplantation in children. Study observations and caveats: T-cell counts and diversity were attributed mostly to newly produced T cells one year after transplant.

Researchers prepared the TCRbeta library using unique molecular identifiers, the study reports. Using its own MiXCR run on the PCR reads, TCRdb lists one record per CDR3 protein. The sample includes some 300,000 distinct CDR3 sequences, about 7.3% of them seen just once. These receptors' antigens are unknown. Sequences were derived from peripheral blood, sampled 360 days after TCRalphabeta/CD19-depleted stem cell transplant. Receptor source: a female patient aged 2 to 10 who had a stem cell transplant for Fanconi anemia, so the T cells may come from the graft donor.

This clonotype was recorded many times. V usage is TRBV6-5 and J usage is TRBJ1-1; TRBD1 matches at 10 bases. Unmatched junction bases numbered 11, after V lost 0 bases and J lost 1 base. Germline V lookup: CDR1 MNHEY, CDR2 SVGAGI. CDR3 length: 19 residues. The CDR3 DNA reads as TGTGCCAGCAGTTACTCCCGGACAGGGGGGATCCTGGCGAACACTGAAGCTTTCTTT. Translated, it gives CASSYSRTGGILANTEAFF.

The chain couples TRBV5-6 to TRBJ2-7, with TRBD1 matching 8 bases. The CDR3 has 15 amino acids. Trimming removed 0 bases from V and 2 bases from J; junction bases left unmatched: 4. Per the germline V gene, CDR1 is SGHDT and CDR2 is YYEEEE. The CDR3 spells CASSLVRDRTYEQYF. The CDR3 DNA follows: TGTGCCAGCAGCTTGGTTCGGGACAGGACCTACGAGCAGTACTTC.

In its sample, this clonotype was seen a few times. This chain links TRBV14 with TRBJ2-1, with TRBD1 matching over 7 bases. This CDR3 has 16 residues. Unmatched junction bases numbered 6, after V lost 4 bases and J lost 0 bases. CDR1 is SGHDN and CDR2 is FVKESK in the germline V gene. This chain's CDR3 is CASSRLGGLSYNEQFF. In DNA, the CDR3 is TGTGCCAGCAGCCGGCTAGGGGGCCTCTCCTACAATGAGCAGTTCTTC.

This clonotype was found many times. The chain carries TRBV12-3 or TRBV12-4 and TRBJ1-2; tentative D call: TRBD1 (6 bases). The CDR3 has 15 residues. Between the trimmed V and J ends, which lost 5 bases and 1 base, there was a span of 14 bases. Here the CDR3 reads CASSRSDRINYGYTF. In DNA, the CDR3 is TGTGCCAGCAGTCGATCCGACAGGATTAACTATGGCTACACCTTC.

In its sample, this clonotype was seen many times. The chain employs TRBV24-1 and TRBJ2-3, with D unclear. This CDR3 is 12 amino acids long. V lost 0 bases and J 8 bases, leaving 5 bases between the germline ends. Germline V gives CDR1 KGHDR, CDR2 SFDVKD. CDR3 sequence reads: CATSDLAGTQYF. For the CDR3, the DNA is TGTGCCACCAGTGATTTGGCCGGTACGCAGTATTTT.

The chain carries TRBV4-1 and TRBJ2-7; 9 bases are shared with TRBD2. Per the germline V gene, CDR1 is MGHRA and CDR2 is YSYEKL. This CDR3 has 16 amino acids. The V segment lost 0 bases and the J segment 2 bases; nucleotides outside the gene matches: 5. CDR3: CASSQDSGGGAYEQYF. CDR3 nucleotides: TGCGCCAGCAGCCAAGATTCCGGCGGGGGGGCCTACGAGCAGTACTTC.

This clonotype was found many times. The rearrangement uses TRBV7-9 and TRBJ2-7, with 7 positions matching TRBD2. V shed 5 bases, J shed 7 bases, and the junction held 11 bases outside the gene matches. CDR1 SEHNR and CDR2 FQNEAQ come from the germline V gene (reference sequence). This CDR3 region has 14 residues. CDR3 in DNA: TGTGCCAGCAGCACCAGCACGGGGAGGGGAGAGCAGTACGTC. Protein product: CASSTSTGRGEQYV.

This clonotype came up many times. This sequence joins TRBV20-1 and TRBJ2-1; 11 positions match TRBD1. After removal of 2 bases from V and 7 bases from J, the junction contained 13 bases not matched to a gene. The CDR3 runs to 17 residues. Germline V gene sequence: CDR1 DFQATT, CDR2 SNEGSKA (reference sequence). The CDR3 loop reads CSARTPGRTGGRNEQFF. The CDR3 coding sequence is TGCAGTGCTAGAACTCCGGGCCGGACAGGGGGCCGAAATGAGCAGTTCTTC.

This clonotype was picked up many times. V is TRBV29-1 and J is TRBJ2-1; D is uncertain. Trimming left V 4 bases short and J 1 base short, with 11 bases between. This CDR3 is built from 14 residues. Germline V CDR1 and CDR2: SQVTM, ANQGSEA. CDR3 coding DNA: TGCAGCGTTGTCACACTTCCTTCCTACAATGAGCAGTTCTTC. Translation gives CSVVTLPSYNEQFF.

Comment on this clonotype: Given a much more abundant clone one base away, this may be a read error. The chain couples TRBV12-3 or TRBV12-4 to TRBJ2-2; 12 bases align to TRBD2. The CDR3 length is 18 residues. Written as DNA, the CDR3 is TGTGCCTGCAGTTTAGGGCTAGCGGGGGGGCCTGGATCCGGGGAGCTGTTTTTT. Translated, it gives CACSLGLAGGPGSGELFF.

The chain recombines TRBV12-3 or TRBV12-4 with TRBJ2-5; D is possibly TRBD1 (5 bases). The CDR3 is 16 residues long. Trimming stripped 2 bases from V and 1 base from J, with 14 bases between. The DNA of the CDR3 is TGTGCCAGCAGTTTATATAGGGGAAGGGCCCAAGAGACCCAGTACTTC. Residues: CASSLYRGRAQETQYF.

This clonotype was detected a few times. This rearrangement joins TRBV11-1 to TRBJ2-1, with 8 bases identical to TRBD2. The CDR3 sequence is 19 residues long. The V gene's germline CDR1 is SGHAT and CDR2 FQDESV (reference sequence). V shed 4 bases, J shed 0 bases, and the junction held 14 bases outside the gene matches. The CDR3 DNA reads TGTGCCAGCAGCTCCGCGGGGGTTAGGCGGGGGGCCTCCTACAATGAGCAGTTCTTC. It yields the protein CASSSAGVRRGASYNEQFF.

This clonotype was recorded at least ten times. The rearrangement links TRBV5-6 to TRBJ2-3; D ambiguous. The CDR3 runs 14 residues. Germline V gives CDR1 SGHDT, CDR2 YYEEEE. Trimming stripped 8 bases from V and 0 bases from J, with 13 bases between. In nucleotides, the CDR3 is TGTGCCAGTAAGAAGACGGCCAGCACAGATACGCAGTATTTT. It encodes CASKKTASTDTQYF.

In this sample, this clonotype turned up many times. The rearrangement joins TRBV5-6 to TRBJ2-1; maybe TRBD1 (5 bases). CDR1 and CDR2 (germline): SGHDT, YYEEEE. The CDR3 has 16 amino acids. V lost 2 bases and J 6 bases, leaving 18 bases between the germline ends. The CDR3 region has the DNA TGTGCCAGCAGCTTAAGGGGCCCCTACTGGGGCAATGAGCAGTTCTTC. The encoded protein is CASSLRGPYWGNEQFF.

This clonotype was observed many times. This chain links TRBV7-2 with TRBJ2-2; 8 bases line up with TRBD1. J was trimmed by 14 bases and V by 3 bases; bases with no gene match: 8. Germline V gives CDR1 SGHTA, CDR2 FQGNSA. The CDR3 is 13 amino acids. CDR3 nucleotides: TGTGCCAGCAGCTTGCGGACCAGGGGGCATCTGTTTTTT. It encodes CASSLRTRGHLFF. The full variable domain, completed using reference TRBV7-2 and TRBJ2-2, is GAGVSQSPSNKVTEKGKDVELRCDPISGHTALYWYRQSLGQGLEFLIYFQGNSAPDKSGLPSDRFSAERTGGSVSTLTIQRTQQEDSAVYLCASSLRTRGHLFFGEGSRLTVL.

This clonotype showed up many times. The chain couples TRBV6-5 to TRBJ2-3, with D hard to call. CDR3 length: 14 residues. The germline V gene encodes CDR1 MNHEY and CDR2 SVGAGI. Trimming stripped 8 bases from V and 0 bases from J, with 12 bases between. The CDR3 sequence: CASRHYASTDTQYF. CDR3 nucleotide sequence: TGTGCCAGCCGTCACTACGCTAGCACAGATACGCAGTATTTT.

In its sample, this clonotype was seen many times. Written as DNA, the CDR3 is TGTGCCAGCAGCCCCCCGGGACTAGTAGGAACAGATACGCAGTATTTT. Residues: CASSPPGLVGTDTQYF. This sequence joins TRBV7-2 and TRBJ2-3; 8 nucleotides line up with TRBD2. Germline CDR1 SGHTA, CDR2 FQGNSA. V lost 5 bases to trimming and J lost 3 bases; unmatched junction nucleotides: 10. This CDR3 comprises 16 residues.

This clonotype was counted many times. The gene calls are TRBV11-1 and TRBJ2-5; D is unresolved. CDR1 SGHAT and CDR2 FQDESV come from the germline V gene (reference sequence). The CDR3 is 18 residues long. Between the trimmed V and J ends, which lost 0 bases and 0 bases, there was a span of 17 bases. CDR3 sequence: CASSLAFMSAAYQETQYF. CDR3 bases: TGTGCCAGCAGCTTAGCATTTATGTCGGCCGCTTACCAAGAGACCCAGTACTTC.

This clonotype was picked up many times. CDR3 in amino acids: CASSWRTGKGNEQYF. The DNA for the CDR3 is TGTGCCAGCAGCTGGAGGACAGGGAAGGGCAACGAGCAGTACTTC. The chain uses TRBV7-3 and TRBJ2-7; 8 positions agree with TRBD1. The CDR3 consists of 15 residues. The V and J ends lost 4 bases and 5 bases, in that order; junction bases with no gene match: 10. CDR1 is SGHTA, CDR2 FQGTGA, per germline.

This clonotype was seen repeatedly, ten times or more. The chain couples TRBV12-3 or TRBV12-4 to TRBJ2-1; D possibly corresponds to TRBD1 (6 bases). This CDR3 spans 13 amino acids. The V end was cut by 2 bases, the J end by 16 bases, with 18 bases between. The CDR3 protein is CASSLHGAPGQFF. CDR3 DNA sequence: TGTGCCAGCAGTTTACATGGGGCGCCGGGACAATTCTTC.

V gene TRBV5-1 combines with J gene TRBJ2-2; D is uncertain. Trimming removed 1 base at V and 7 bases at J, with 8 bases between. This CDR3 has 13 amino acids. Germline V lookup: CDR1 SGHRS, CDR2 YFSETQ. CDR3 in amino acids: CASSLKGDGELFF. In DNA form, the CDR3 reads TGCGCCAGCAGCTTGAAGGGTGACGGGGAGCTGTTTTTT.

CDR3 protein: CASSLGTSGGSYEQYF. The CDR3 DNA follows: TGCGCCAGCAGCTTGGGTACTAGCGGGGGGTCTTACGAGCAGTACTTC. This rearrangement joins TRBV5-1 to TRBJ2-7; 12 bases map to TRBD2. The CDR3 totals 16 residues. Germline CDR1 reads SGHRS; CDR2 reads YFSETQ. After removal of 0 bases from V and 4 bases from J, the junction contained 5 bases not matched to a gene.

In its sample, this clonotype was seen many times. This chain joins TRBV5-1 and TRBJ2-3; D might be TRBD1 or TRBD2, each matching 5 bases. The ends were cut back, 4 bases at V and 12 bases at J, with 18 bases in the middle. Germline V gene lookup returns CDR1 SGHRS and CDR2 YFSETQ. CDR3 length: 13 amino acids. This chain's CDR3 is CASSPDLPGPQYF. The DNA for the CDR3 is TGCGCCAGCAGCCCGGACCTTCCGGGGCCCCAGTATTTT.

This clonotype was seen many times. The rearrangement joins TRBV7-9 to TRBJ2-1, with D possibly called TRBD1 or TRBD2 (7 bases each). In germline, CDR1 is SEHNR, CDR2 FQNEAQ (reference sequence). The CDR3 length is 15 residues. Trimming stripped 3 bases from V and 6 bases from J, with 15 bases between. CDR3 sequence (DNA): TGTGCCAGCAGCTTCAGTACAGGGGAGGGCAATGAGCAGTTCTTC. Translation gives CASSFSTGEGNEQFF.